A single sample is the source of the 13 T cell receptor beta chains below, sequenced in a study of early T cells in non-severe SARS-CoV-2 infection. Using its own MiXCR run on the 5' RACE reads, TCRdb lists one record per CDR3 protein. The sample has 40,000 or so distinct CDR3 sequences, 5.8% seen once. The sequenced material came from whole blood. The receptors were sampled from an adult who was a healthcare worker with PCR-confirmed SARS-CoV-2 infection or an uninfected control (not recorded which).

This clonotype was counted ten times or more. CDR3 nucleotides: TGCGCCAGCAGTCCGGGACTTCCCTACGAGCAGTACTTC. This translates into CASSPGLPYEQYF. V and J are TRBV10-2 and TRBJ2-7; weak D call: TRBD2 (6 bases). Germline V gene sequence: CDR1 WSHSY, CDR2 SAAADI. V was trimmed by 5 bases and J by 2 bases, leaving 10 bases between them. This CDR3 comprises 13 residues.

V gene TRBV28 combines with J gene TRBJ2-7; D perhaps matches TRBD2 (7 bases). The germline V gene encodes CDR1 MDHEN and CDR2 SYDVKM. The CDR3 runs to 14 residues. Deletions cut 8 bases from V and 5 bases from J, with 19 bases between. CDR3 nucleotide sequence: TGTGCCAGCGTTAGGGGGGGTATTGGAAACGAGCAGTACTTC. The encoded protein is CASVRGGIGNEQYF. Variable domain in full (rest from reference TRBV28 and TRBJ2-7): DVKVTQSSRYLVKRTGEKVFLECVQDMDHENMFWYRQDPGLGLRLIYFSYDVKMKEKGDIPEGYSVSREKKERFSLILESASTNQTSMYLCASVRGGIGNEQYFGPGTRLTVT.

This clonotype was seen many times. The CDR3 bases are TGTGCCAGCAGCTTGGGTTCTTACGGCGGGGAGCAGTACTTC. The encoded protein is CASSLGSYGGEQYF. The chain is built from TRBV7-2 and TRBJ2-7; TRBD2 might be the D (5 bases). The length of the CDR3 is 14 residues. The V gene lost 3 bases and the J gene lost 7 bases, with 16 bases spanning the gap. Germline values: CDR1 SGHTA, CDR2 FQGNSA.

About this clonotype itself: It may be a read error: a sequence one base away is much more abundant. The chain joins TRBV2 to TRBJ2-6; no firm D call. Germline values: CDR1 SNHLY, CDR2 FYNNEI. The CDR3 is 19 residues long. Trimming took 6 bases from V and 1 from J, leaving 22 bases between them. The CDR3, as DNA: TGTGCCAGCAGGCACCTGAAGGCTGATTCGGAGTCTGGGGCCAACGTCCTGACTTTC. Translated, it gives CASRHLKADSESGANVLTF.

This clonotype was found once. V and J are TRBV7-6 and TRBJ2-2; D may correspond to TRBD1 or TRBD2 (6 bases each). Germline values: CDR1 SGHVS, CDR2 FNYEAQ. Between the trimmed V and J ends, which lost 6 bases and 4 bases, there was a span of 12 bases. The CDR3 is 14 amino acids. CDR3 amino acids: CASRRQEGTGELFF. The DNA of the CDR3 is TGTGCCAGCAGGCGACAGGAGGGCACCGGGGAGCTGTTTTTT.

This clonotype appeared a few times. One end of the junction fails to match germline, which may point to a read error. The rearrangement links TRBV12-3 or TRBV12-4 to TRBJ2-1; D possibly corresponds to TRBD2 (8 bases). This CDR3 is 15 amino acids long. CDR3 protein: CASSLAGQIYNEQFF. The CDR3 region has the DNA TGTGCCAGCAGCTTAGCGGGACAGATCTACAATGAGCAGTTCTTC.

This clonotype has at least ten counts. As DNA, the CDR3 is TGTGCCACCGGGGCGCAAAGCACAGATACGCAGTATTTT. It yields the protein CATGAQSTDTQYF. This sequence joins TRBV24-1 and TRBJ2-3, with D perhaps TRBD1 (5 bases). The CDR3 runs 13 residues. Trimming removed 9 bases at V and 0 bases at J, with 9 bases between. Germline CDR1 is KGHDR and CDR2 is SFDVKD.

There are many counts of this clonotype. The CDR3 sequence: CASSVEGSGRAWPYNEQFF. CDR3 DNA: TGTGCCAGCAGCGTAGAGGGTAGCGGGAGGGCCTGGCCCTACAATGAGCAGTTCTTC. J is TRBJ2-1 and V is TRBV9, with 11 nucleotides matching TRBD2. V was clipped by 0 bases and J by 2 bases; unmatched bases: 10. This CDR3 contains 19 residues. Germline-derived CDR1 and CDR2 are SGDLS and YYNGEE. Looking up the rest from reference TRBV9 and TRBJ2-1 gives the full variable domain: DSGVTQTPKHLITATGQRVTLRCSPRSGDLSVYWYQQSLDQGLQFLIQYYNGEERAKGNILERFSAQQFPDLHSELNLSSLELGDSALYFCASSVEGSGRAWPYNEQFFGPGTRLTVL.

This clonotype turned up a few times. The chain combines TRBV12-3 or TRBV12-4 with TRBJ1-5; D perhaps matches TRBD1 (5 bases). CDR3 length: 13 residues. Trimming stripped 6 bases from V and 6 bases from J, with 12 bases between. The CDR3, as DNA: TGTGCCAGCAGCCCCCGCGGGGGTCAGCCCCAGCATTTT. This gives the protein CASSPRGGQPQHF.

In this sample, this clonotype turned up many times. The gene calls are TRBV7-6 and TRBJ2-2, with 9 bases that match TRBD1. J was trimmed by 3 bases and V by 2 bases; bases with no gene match: 4. Germline values: CDR1 SGHVS, CDR2 FNYEAQ. The CDR3 spans 16 residues. The CDR3: CASSLLQGADTGELFF. CDR3 bases: TGTGCCAGCAGCTTATTACAGGGGGCTGACACCGGGGAGCTGTTTTTT.

The J gene is TRBJ2-2, the V gene TRBV13, with D possibly being TRBD2 (5 bases). From germline, CDR1 is PRHDT and CDR2 FYEKMQ (reference sequence). Trimming cost V 5 bases and J 0 bases, with 10 bases left between them. The CDR3 is 15 amino acids. The CDR3 coding sequence is TGTGCCAGCAGCGTCGAGAGGGCGAACACCGGGGAGCTGTTTTTT. Its protein product is CASSVERANTGELFF.

This clonotype has a count of ten or more. V is TRBV12-3 or TRBV12-4 and J is TRBJ2-1; TRBD2 might be the D (5 bases). The CDR3 is made up of 15 amino acids. V was trimmed by 4 bases and J by 0 bases, leaving 10 bases between them. CDR3 DNA: TGTGCCAGCAGTTCCGGGGTTGGCTCCTACAATGAGCAGTTCTTC. As protein: CASSSGVGSYNEQFF.

This clonotype was detected ten times or more. This chain connects TRBV4-3 to TRBJ2-5; the D is unclear. Trimming removed 1 base at V and 5 bases at J, with 8 bases between. The CDR3 runs to 13 residues. Germline V lookup: CDR1 LGHNA, CDR2 YSLEER. The CDR3 reads CASSQGVAETQYF. DNA of the CDR3: TGCGCCAGCAGCCAAGGGGTGGCGGAGACCCAGTACTTC.